This T cell receptor beta chain is from a study of blood T cells in healthy people across ages. Individuals who donated were healthy Caucasians from Russia aged roughly 6 to 95. No fewer than 7 million PBMCs went into each sample. This clonotype was seen a handful of times. Next came a second PCR, run for about 6 to 11 cycles, which used a sample-barcoded 5' primer along with a J-beta primer mix. The yield of each sample was at least 2.5 million CDR3-containing paired-end reads. TCRdb re-called the 5' RACE reads with MiXCR, one entry per CDR3 protein. The sample yields about a million distinct CDR3 sequences, approximately 49% seen once. What was sequenced was blood. This clonotype was obtained from a man between 25 and 39 years old in good health.

The CDR3 loop reads CASSVVPHEQYF. DNA of the CDR3: TGTGCCAGCAGCGTAGTCCCCCACGAGCAGTACTTC. The rearrangement links TRBV9 to TRBJ2-7; D call uncertain. V shed 0 bases and J shed 5 bases, with 6 bases lying between them. From germline, CDR1 is SGDLS and CDR2 YYNGEE. This CDR3 is built from 12 residues.